This T cell receptor (beta chain) was recorded in a study of blood T cells in healthy people across ages. General study results and limits: Comparison with aged donors showed that long-lived donors had more naive CD4+ cells and higher diversity.

Sample-barcoded 5' priming and a J-beta primer mix drove a second PCR of roughly 6 to 12 cycles. TCRdb passed the 5' RACE reads through MiXCR, listing each CDR3 protein once. The sample contains approximately 680,000 distinct CDR3 sequences, approximately 31% of which appear only once. Germline CDR1 reads DFQATT; CDR2 reads SNEGSKA (reference sequence). V was clipped by 0 bases and J by 2 bases, with 14 bases between them. The CDR3 spans 15 residues. The draw of peripheral blood yielded approximately 10 milliliters from each donor. This clonotype was recorded at least ten times. As yet, its antigen is unknown.

The sequenced material came from blood. This chain joins TRBV20-1 and TRBJ2-7; D is perhaps TRBD2 (6 bases). This receptor was taken from a woman of 80 years or more in good health. CDR3 nucleotide sequence: TGCAGTGCTAGAGATCGGGAGAGGATCACCTACGAGCAGTACTTC. It yields the protein CSARDRERITYEQYF.